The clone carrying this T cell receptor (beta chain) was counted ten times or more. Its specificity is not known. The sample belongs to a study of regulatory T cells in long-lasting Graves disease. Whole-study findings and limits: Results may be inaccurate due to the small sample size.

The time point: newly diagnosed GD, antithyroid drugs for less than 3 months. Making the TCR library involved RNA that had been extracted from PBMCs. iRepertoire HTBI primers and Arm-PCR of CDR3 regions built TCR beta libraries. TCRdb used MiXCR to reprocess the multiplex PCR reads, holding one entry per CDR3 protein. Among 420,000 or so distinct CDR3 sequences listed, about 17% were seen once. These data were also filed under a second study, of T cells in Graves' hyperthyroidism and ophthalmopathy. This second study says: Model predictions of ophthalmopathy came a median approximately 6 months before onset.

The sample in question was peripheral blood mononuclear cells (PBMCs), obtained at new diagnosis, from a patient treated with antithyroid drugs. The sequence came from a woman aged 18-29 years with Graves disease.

The CDR3 coding sequence is TGTGCCAGCAGCCAACCCGGGTCGCGCCTTAATGAGCAGTACTTC. This sequence encodes CASSQPGSRLNEQYF. V gene TRBV7-8 combines with J gene TRBJ2-7; D ambiguous. Germline-derived CDR1 and CDR2 are SGHVS and FQNEAQ. V lost 5 bases to trimming and J lost 7 bases, with 21 bases between them. The CDR3 is made up of 15 amino acids.